These 15 T cell receptor beta chains share one sample of origin, sequenced in a study of CD8+CD57+ T cells in acquired aplastic anemia. The template for TCR beta VDJ and CDR3 sequence profiling was genomic DNA. TCRdb reprocessed the reads via MiXCR and lists one record per CDR3 protein. Among 250,000 to 350,000 distinct CDR3 sequences, roughly half were seen once, and the ten largest hold less than 9.5%. Sequencing used sorted CD4+, CD8+, or CD8+CD57+ T cells (not recorded which) from PBMCs. These receptors all come from a human donor with severe aplastic anemia or a healthy control (not recorded which).

As for this clonotype: This may be a read error: a much more frequent sequence differs by one nucleotide. CDR3 nucleotides: TGTGCCAGCAGCACCGGGACTAGCGGGGGCCTCCCTACCTACGAGCAGTACTTC. It yields the protein CASSTGTSGGLPTYEQYF. This rearrangement joins TRBV28 to TRBJ2-7; 14 bases fit TRBD2. The CDR3 covers 18 residues. The V gene end was trimmed by 6 bases and the J gene end by 2 bases; junction bases not matched to a gene: 12. The germline CDR1 and CDR2 sequences are MDHEN and SYDVKM. Together with reference TRBV28 and TRBJ2-7, the CDR3 gives the full variable domain: DVKVTQSSRYLVKRTGEKVFLECVQDMDHENMFWYRQDPGLGLRLIYFSYDVKMKEKGDIPEGYSVSREKKERFSLILESASTNQTSMYLCASSTGTSGGLPTYEQYFGPGTRLTVT.

This clonotype was observed at least ten times. V gene TRBV29-1 combines with J gene TRBJ1-2; 8 bases are a match to TRBD1. Germline V gives CDR1 SQVTM, CDR2 ANQGSEA. CDR3 size: 14 residues. After removal of 3 bases from V and 2 bases from J, the junction contained 5 bases not matched to a gene. CDR3 region: CSVERNRGNYGYTF. CDR3 nucleotide sequence: TGCAGCGTTGAGAGGAACAGGGGGAACTATGGCTACACCTTC.

This clonotype was found many times. The CDR3: CASSERTGSQETQYF. CDR3 nucleotides: TGTGCCAGCAGTGAAAGGACTGGTTCCCAAGAGACCCAGTACTTC. The chain combines TRBV6-1 with TRBJ2-5; tentative D call: TRBD2 (5 bases). The germline CDR1 and CDR2 sequences are MNHNS and SASEGT. The CDR3 totals 15 residues. V dropped 2 bases and J dropped 1 base, with 11 bases sitting between them.

This sequence joins TRBV15 and TRBJ2-1; no firm D call. This CDR3 contains 14 residues. Trimming removed 8 bases from V and 2 bases from J, with 13 bases in between. The germline CDR1 and CDR2 sequences are LNHNV and YYDKDF (reference sequence). The CDR3 DNA sequence: TGTGCCACCTCCCTAGGCGGAACCTACAATGAGCAGTTCTTC. Its translation: CATSLGGTYNEQFF.

This chain links TRBV18 with TRBJ1-4; D remains unclear. The CDR3 consists of 13 residues. With 0 bases removed from V and 8 bases from J, the gap between germline ends came to 7 bases. Germline V gives CDR1 KGHSH, CDR2 LQKENI. The CDR3 protein is CASSPPDQEKLFF. CDR3 nucleotide sequence: TGTGCCAGCTCACCACCCGATCAAGAAAAACTGTTTTTT. Variable domain in full (rest from reference TRBV18 and TRBJ1-4): NAGVMQNPRHLVRRRGQEARLRCSPMKGHSHVYWYRQLPEEGLKFMVYLQKENIIDESGMPKERFSAEFPKEGPSILRIQQVVRGDSAAYFCASSPPDQEKLFFGSGTQLSVL.

The chain couples TRBV29-1 to TRBJ1-5; no reliable D call. V was trimmed by 7 bases and J by 2 bases, leaving 18 bases between them. The CDR3 contains 15 residues. Germline V gene lookup returns CDR1 SQVTM and CDR2 ANQGSEA. In DNA form, the CDR3 reads TGCAGCGCCGCCGAGGGCCTCCTGGGCAATCAGCCCCAGCATTTT. Translated: CSAAEGLLGNQPQHF. Full variable domain (missing parts from reference TRBV29-1 and TRBJ1-5): SAVISQKPSRDICQRGTSLTIQCQVDSQVTMMFWYRQQPGQSLTLIATANQGSEATYESGFVIDKFPISRPNLTFSTLTVSNMSPEDSSIYLCSAAEGLLGNQPQHFGDGTRLSIL.

This clonotype was detected only a few times. V gene TRBV7-2 combines with J gene TRBJ2-7; 7 bases match TRBD1. The CDR3 extends over 15 amino acids. Looked up from germline, CDR1 is SGHTA and CDR2 is FQGNSA. Trimming removed 5 bases from V and 6 bases from J; junction bases left unmatched: 13. CDR3 loop: CASSLNEGALSEQYF. In nucleotides, the CDR3 is TGTGCCAGCAGCCTTAACGAGGGGGCTCTCTCCGAGCAGTACTTC.

This chain connects TRBV29-1 to TRBJ2-7, with 8 nucleotides matching TRBD2. Germline V gene sequence: CDR1 SQVTM, CDR2 ANQGSEA. This CDR3 spans 11 amino acids. Losses at the gene ends were 2 bases for V and 12 bases for J; bases not matched to a gene: 6. Here the CDR3 DNA reads TGCAGCGTTGAACGGGGCGGGGGGCGGTACTTC. This gives the protein CSVERGGGRYF.

The table lists this clonotype with many counts. An end of the junction differs from the germline gene, which may be a read error. This chain uses TRBV7-2 with TRBJ1-1, with D uncertain. This CDR3 spans 15 amino acids. CDR1 SGHTA and CDR2 FQGNSA come from the germline V gene. The CDR3 region is CAGSLNSFMNTEAFF. The CDR3 DNA follows: TGTGCCGGCAGCTTGAACAGTTTCATGAACACTGAAGCTTTCTTT.

V is TRBV14 and J is TRBJ2-7; 16 nucleotides agree with TRBD2. This CDR3 is built from 13 residues. With V trimmed by 8 bases and J by 12 bases, 7 bases remained unmatched. The germline CDR1 and CDR2 sequences are SGHDN and FVKESK. CDR3 loop: CASSPGTSGRAYF. As DNA, the CDR3 is TGTGCCAGCTCACCAGGGACTAGCGGGAGGGCGTACTTC.

This clonotype occurred many times. The CDR3 region is CASSQGSGYGYTF. The CDR3 bases are TGTGCCAGCAGCCAAGGAAGCGGCTATGGCTACACCTTC. The gene calls are TRBV14 and TRBJ1-2; no firm D call. Per the germline V gene, CDR1 is SGHDN and CDR2 is FVKESK. The CDR3 has 13 amino acids. Trimming cost V 1 base and J 4 bases, with 7 bases left between them.

This chain joins TRBV20-1 and TRBJ1-5, with TRBD1 as a possible D gene (6 bases). CDR3 length equals 16 residues. V lost 1 base, J lost 1 base, and 14 bases lay in between. Germline lookup yields CDR1 DFQATT and CDR2 SNEGSKA (reference sequence). CDR3 residues: CSARVSDSTSNQPQHF. As DNA, the CDR3 is TGCAGTGCTAGAGTTTCGGACAGTACAAGCAATCAGCCCCAGCATTTT.

The chain carries TRBV7-2 and TRBJ2-3, with unresolved D. The CDR3 consists of 15 residues. Germline V gene sequence: CDR1 SGHTA, CDR2 FQGNSA. V shed 3 bases and J shed 7 bases, with 17 bases lying between them. Written as DNA, the CDR3 is TGTGCCAGCAGCTTTGGGGTTGAGCAAGTTCATACGCAGTATTTT. Protein: CASSFGVEQVHTQYF. The variable domain in full, completed from reference TRBV7-2 and TRBJ2-3, reads GAGVSQSPSNKVTEKGKDVELRCDPISGHTALYWYRQSLGQGLEFLIYFQGNSAPDKSGLPSDRFSAERTGGSVSTLTIQRTQQEDSAVYLCASSFGVEQVHTQYFGPGTRLTVL.

This clonotype was seen many times. The rearrangement links TRBV12-3 or TRBV12-4 to TRBJ1-2; D perhaps matches TRBD1 (6 bases). V was trimmed by 3 bases and J by 4 bases, leaving 15 bases between them. The CDR3 is made up of 15 amino acids. The CDR3 bases are TGTGCCAGCAGTTTGGGGGCTCAAGTGGGCTATGGCTACACCTTC. Translating gives CASSLGAQVGYGYTF.

This sequence joins TRBV9 and TRBJ2-2, with D perhaps TRBD2 (6 bases). The V gene lost 3 bases and the J gene lost 3 bases, with 15 bases spanning the gap. The germline V gene encodes CDR1 SGDLS and CDR2 YYNGEE. The length of the CDR3 is 16 residues. The chain's CDR3 is CASSGGAPGDTGELFF. CDR3 nucleotides: TGTGCCAGCAGCGGCGGGGCCCCCGGGGACACCGGGGAGCTGTTTTTT.